The clone carrying this T cell receptor (beta chain) was recorded only once. The antigen remains unidentified. Germline assignment: CDR1 LNHDA and CDR2 SQIVND (reference sequence). Between the trimmed V and J ends, which lost 5 bases and 8 bases, there was a span of 4 bases. This CDR3 comprises 10 residues. These data are taken from a study of CD8+CD57+ T cells in acquired aplastic anemia. Patients sequenced had flow cytometry evidence of CD8+CD57+ cell expansion. All patients were therapy-naive when blood was sampled. CDR3 and TCR beta VDJ profiling relied on a genomic DNA template. TCRdb fed the reads into MiXCR, producing one record per CDR3 protein. The sample has some 200,000 distinct CDR3 sequences, roughly 45% seen once. Study outcomes and limitations: Between patients and controls, twenty-nine CD8+ CDR3 sequences were found in common.

The specimen was sorted CD4+, CD8+, or CD8+CD57+ T cells (not recorded which) from PBMCs. The gene calls are TRBV19 and TRBJ1-3; D uncertain. This clonotype originated in a human donor with aplastic anemia. Written as DNA, the CDR3 is TGTGCCAGTAGTCCTTACACCATATATTTT. It yields the protein CASSPYTIYF.